The 17 T cell receptor beta chains presented below share a single source sample, sequenced in a study of shared clonotypes between healthy human individuals. Assay: immunoSEQ multiplex PCR; the TCRdb copy retains only in-frame clones and omits some. Of 2 million to 2.5 million clones listed, roughly 92% were seen once; the top ten hold 0.37%. Sequencing input: naive CD4+ T cells from PBMCs. Subset specified: CD45RA+ positively selected. All receptors come from a young man in good health. Some clones in this sample may be carry-over from other donors' samples.

This clone showed up just a few times. V usage is TRBV30 and J usage is TRBJ1-1; D unresolved. This CDR3 is built from 14 residues. With 3 bases removed from V and 1 base from J, the gap between germline ends came to 12 bases. CDR1 and CDR2 (germline): GTSNPN, SVGIG (reference sequence). The CDR3 reads CAWRTIGRNTEAFF. The DNA of the CDR3 is TGTGCCTGGAGGACTATTGGGAGGAACACTGAAGCTTTCTTT.

The J gene is TRBJ2-7, the V gene TRBV5-1; D gene unclear. V lost 4 bases and J 6 bases, leaving 11 bases between the germline ends. The germline V gene encodes CDR1 SGHRS and CDR2 YFSETQ. The CDR3 has 12 amino acids. The CDR3 sequence: CASSREIGEQYF. The CDR3 DNA follows: TGCGCCAGCAGCCGCGAAATTGGCGAGCAGTACTTC.

This clone was seen once. This chain links TRBV6-6 with TRBJ1-3; 8 bases agree with TRBD1. The germline CDR1 and CDR2 sequences are MNHNY and SVGAGI (reference sequence). The CDR3 runs to 13 residues. V shed 9 bases, J shed 4 bases, and the junction held 5 bases outside the gene matches. CDR3 residues: CASRTGLGNTIYF. In DNA form, the CDR3 reads TGTGCCAGTCGGACAGGGCTCGGAAACACCATATATTTT.

This sequence joins TRBV11-2 and TRBJ2-3; TRBD2 matches at 7 bases. This CDR3 is built from 16 residues. The V gene end was trimmed by 5 bases and the J gene end by 3 bases; junction bases not matched to a gene: 11. Per the germline V gene, CDR1 is SGHAT and CDR2 is FQNNGV. CDR3 sequence: CASSPPWGGPTDTQYF. CDR3 in DNA: TGTGCCAGCAGCCCCCCTTGGGGAGGGCCAACAGATACGCAGTATTTT.

This chain joins TRBV5-1 and TRBJ2-7, with 8 bases that match TRBD2. Germline CDR1 and CDR2: SGHRS and YFSETQ. Trimming cost V 0 bases and J 5 bases; bases outside gene matches: 4. This CDR3 is 14 amino acids long. CDR3 region: CASSLVAGMNEQYF. The CDR3 nucleotides are TGCGCCAGCAGCTTGGTAGCGGGAATGAACGAGCAGTACTTC. Together with reference TRBV5-1 and TRBJ2-7, the CDR3 gives the full variable domain: KAGVTQTPRYLIKTRGQQVTLSCSPISGHRSVSWYQQTPGQGLQFLFEYFSETQRNKGNFPGRFSGRQFSNSRSEMNVSTLELGDSALYLCASSLVAGMNEQYFGPGTRLTVT.

CDR3 loop: CASSLIAGGPYEQYF. DNA of the CDR3: TGCGCCAGCAGCTTGATAGCAGGGGGGCCCTACGAGCAGTACTTC. The V and J genes are TRBV5-1 and TRBJ2-7, with a weak D call TRBD1 (7 bases). The CDR3 consists of 15 residues. Germline CDR1 reads SGHRS; CDR2 reads YFSETQ. Deletions cut 1 base from V and 2 bases from J, with 13 bases between.

As regards this clone: One junction end disagrees with the germline gene, perhaps due to a read error. V and J are TRBV7-3 and TRBJ1-1; D gene uncertain. Germline lookup yields CDR1 SGHTA and CDR2 FQGTGA. The CDR3 is made up of 13 amino acids. The CDR3: CASSLTWRTEAFF. The DNA of the CDR3 is TGTGCCAGCAGCCTAACCTGGAGGACTGAAGCTTTCTTT.

This chain uses TRBV25-1 with TRBJ2-7; D remains ambiguous. CDR1 and CDR2 (germline): MGHDK, SYGVNS. The CDR3 contains 14 residues. The V end was cut by 0 bases, the J end by 0 bases, with 6 bases between. CDR3 sequence reads: CASSEYVSSYEQYF. CDR3 coding DNA: TGTGCCAGCAGTGAATATGTGAGCTCCTACGAGCAGTACTTC.

DNA for the CDR3: TGTGCCAGCAGTTTATCATCCGCGGGTTTCAATGAGCAGTTCTTC. Encoded protein: CASSLSSAGFNEQFF. This sequence joins TRBV28 and TRBJ2-1, with D possibly TRBD2 on 5 matching bases. The CDR3 runs to 15 residues. CDR1 and CDR2 from the germline V gene are MDHEN and SYDVKM. Trimming shortened V by 1 base and J by 6 bases, and 13 bases separated the two germline ends.

This clone has just one count. CDR3 sequence reads: CASESANYGYTF. CDR3 bases: TGTGCCAGTGAGTCAGCTAACTATGGCTACACCTTC. The chain uses TRBV28 and TRBJ1-2; D ambiguous. Trimming took off 9 bases at V and 0 bases at J, with 8 bases between the two ends. The V gene's germline CDR1 is MDHEN and CDR2 SYDVKM. This CDR3 comprises 12 residues.

J is TRBJ2-5 and V is TRBV9, with D possibly TRBD2 on 5 matching bases. The CDR3 sequence is 14 residues long. The germline V gene has CDR1 SGDLS and CDR2 YYNGEE. V gave up 4 bases and J gave up 5 bases, with 15 bases separating them. The chain's CDR3 is CASSSRGRRETQYF. The CDR3, as DNA: TGTGCCAGCAGCTCGAGAGGGCGTCGGGAGACCCAGTACTTC. The full variable domain, in which reference TRBV9 and TRBJ2-5 provide the parts outside the CDR3, is DSGVTQTPKHLITATGQRVTLRCSPRSGDLSVYWYQQSLDQGLQFLIQYYNGEERAKGNILERFSAQQFPDLHSELNLSSLELGDSALYFCASSSRGRRETQYFGPGTRLLVL.

The rearrangement joins TRBV27 to TRBJ2-1; possible D gene TRBD1, 5 bases. Germline lookup yields CDR1 MNHEY and CDR2 SMNVEV (reference sequence). V lost 6 bases and J lost 2, with 11 bases in between. This CDR3 comprises 14 residues. CDR3 DNA sequence: TGTGCCAGCAGAGCCCCGACAGCCTACAATGAGCAGTTCTTC. It is translated as CASRAPTAYNEQFF.

The rearrangement links TRBV27 to TRBJ1-6; 8 positions agree with TRBD1. CDR1 MNHEY and CDR2 SMNVEV come from the germline V gene (reference sequence). The V gene end was trimmed by 4 bases and the J gene end by 10 bases; junction bases not matched to a gene: 3. The CDR3 is made up of 13 amino acids. The CDR3 here is CASSYRGGSPLHF. CDR3 DNA: TGTGCCAGCAGTTACAGGGGGGGCTCACCCCTCCACTTT.

The chain recombines TRBV7-9 with TRBJ1-2; D unresolved. The CDR3 extends over 14 amino acids. The germline V and J ends were trimmed by 6 bases and 2 bases, with 13 bases remaining between them. CDR1 and CDR2 from the germline V gene are SEHNR and FQNEAQ (reference sequence). The CDR3 sequence: CASSLEVGNYGYTF. In DNA, the CDR3 is TGTGCCAGCAGTTTGGAGGTGGGGAACTATGGCTACACCTTC.

This clone was counted only a few times. V is TRBV28 and J is TRBJ1-2; D possibly corresponds to TRBD1 (6 bases). The CDR3 is 12 residues long. V shed 6 bases and J shed 8 bases, with 13 bases lying between them. Germline V lookup: CDR1 MDHEN, CDR2 SYDVKM. The CDR3 DNA is TGTGCCAGCAGAGAGGGGGTAGAAGGCTACACCTTC. Translation gives CASREGVEGYTF.

The chain joins TRBV28 to TRBJ2-5; no definite D call. CDR1 and CDR2 from the germline V gene are MDHEN and SYDVKM. This CDR3 contains 12 residues. V shed 2 bases and J shed 7 bases, with 8 bases lying between them. The CDR3 bases are TGTGCCAGCAGTTTAGGGGAAGGGACCCAGTACTTC. Translating it yields CASSLGEGTQYF.

Note on this clone: Additional DNA sequences in this sample encode the identical CDR3. The rearrangement links TRBV27 to TRBJ1-5; 7 bases map to TRBD1. CDR1 and CDR2 from the germline V gene are MNHEY and SMNVEV (reference sequence). The J segment lost 7 bases and the V segment lost 2 bases, leaving 5 bases of the junction unmatched. There are 14 residues in the CDR3. The CDR3 region is CASSLRGGDQPQHF. CDR3 nucleotides: TGTGCCAGCAGTTTAAGAGGGGGCGACCAGCCCCAGCATTTT.